This T cell receptor beta chain was recorded in a study of long-term antiretroviral therapy in people with HIV. A v3.0 immunoSEQ assay was performed at survey level. Sequenced by immunoSEQ multiplex PCR; TCRdb stores in-frame clones only, minus some. This table has tens of thousands of clones, roughly 87% appearing once. Every donor had one or more pre-ART and two or more post-ART PBMC samples. Cryopreserved PBMC samples of about 0.95-10 million cells were used for DNA extraction. Germline CDR1 SGDLS, CDR2 YYNGEE. Trimming pared 0 bases from V and 4 bases from J, leaving 6 bases between. This CDR3 contains 13 residues. Study-wide findings and caveats: Unavailable data included ART adherence, viral resistance and therapy changes (switches in treatment).

Details on this clone: Its target is not known.

V and J are TRBV9 and TRBJ2-3; D remains ambiguous. This TCR was recovered from a man aged 45-65 years with HIV. Sample: unsorted PBMCs, taken 2 years after starting antiretroviral therapy. The CDR3, as DNA: TGTGCCAGCAGCGTAGGGAGTCCAGATACGCAGTATTTT. Protein product: CASSVGSPDTQYF.